The 30 T cell receptor beta chains listed next were all sequenced from one sample in a study of blood T cell repertoires in COVID-19. Here immunoSEQ multiplex PCR was the method, and the copy in TCRdb shows in-frame clones only, minus some. The sample consists of 390,000 or so clones, around 87% of them appearing once. Input material: peripheral blood. The receptor source for this set is a woman aged 25-40 years with COVID-19, enrolled during active disease.

The J gene is TRBJ2-6, the V gene TRBV9; 11 positions agree with TRBD2. The V gene end was trimmed by 3 bases and the J gene end by 0 bases; junction bases not matched to a gene: 8. This CDR3 is 19 amino acids long. Germline V lookup: CDR1 SGDLS, CDR2 YYNGEE. The CDR3 nucleotides read TGTGCCAGCAGCGCCCGTCGACTAGCGGGGCTCTCTGGGGCCAACGTCCTGACTTTC. Protein: CASSARRLAGLSGANVLTF.

The chain uses TRBV29-1 and TRBJ2-5; unclear D gene. Germline V gene data show CDR1 as SQVTM and CDR2 as ANQGSEA. Deletions cut 0 bases from V and 0 bases from J, with 11 bases between. This CDR3 is built from 15 residues. The CDR3 nucleotides read TGCAGCGTTGAAGATTGGAGTAAGGACCAAGAGACCCAGTACTTC. This encodes CSVEDWSKDQETQYF.

As to this clone: The same CDR3 also results from other DNA sequences found in this sample. This sequence joins TRBV18 and TRBJ2-5; no reliable D call. The CDR3 extends over 12 amino acids. With 3 bases removed from V and 3 bases from J, the gap between germline ends came to 5 bases. Germline lookup yields CDR1 KGHSH and CDR2 LQKENI. The CDR3 nucleotides are TGTGCCAGCTCACCCTCCGAAGAGACCCAGTACTTC. Translation gives CASSPSEETQYF.

The genes are TRBV6-2 or TRBV6-3 and TRBJ2-3, with TRBD2 identical over 8 bases. The germline gives CDR1 MNHEY, CDR2 SVGEGT. With V trimmed by 2 bases and J by 4 bases, 2 bases remained unmatched. CDR3 length: 14 residues. The CDR3 DNA reads as TGTGCCAGCAGTTACACGGGGGGGCCAGATACGCAGTATTTT. Translation: CASSYTGGPDTQYF.

This chain uses TRBV2 with TRBJ2-1; D is possibly TRBD2 (5 bases). This CDR3 region has 15 residues. Germline CDR1 is SNHLY and CDR2 is FYNNEI. The V gene lost 3 bases and the J gene lost 9 bases, with 18 bases spanning the gap. This chain's CDR3 is CASSDRLASLGEQFF. CDR3 nucleotides: TGTGCCAGCAGTGATCGGTTAGCGTCTCTTGGTGAGCAGTTCTTC. The full variable domain, its missing parts supplied by reference TRBV2 and TRBJ2-1, is EPEVTQTPSHQVTQMGQEVILRCVPISNHLYFYWYRQILGQKVEFLVSFYNNEISEKSEIFDDQFSVERPDGSNFTLKIRSTKLEDSAMYFCASSDRLASLGEQFFGPGTRLTVL.

The chain has TRBV15 and TRBJ1-6, with D perhaps TRBD1 (6 bases). V lost 5 bases and J lost 8, with 16 bases in between. The CDR3 loop spans 15 amino acids. Germline CDR1 LNHNV, CDR2 YYDKDF (reference sequence). The chain's CDR3 is CATSGYRDKDSPLHF. The CDR3 nucleotides are TGTGCCACCAGCGGTTACCGGGACAAAGATTCACCCCTCCACTTT.

The chain is built from TRBV30 and TRBJ1-4; tentative D call: TRBD1 (6 bases). Germline-derived CDR1 and CDR2 are GTSNPN and SVGIG (reference sequence). Between the trimmed V and J ends, which lost 0 bases and 7 bases, there was a span of 15 bases. The CDR3 consists of 15 residues. The CDR3 loop is CAWSVTGFMGEKLFF. The CDR3 nucleotides read TGTGCCTGGAGTGTCACAGGGTTTATGGGTGAAAAACTGTTTTTT.

The V and J genes are TRBV2 and TRBJ1-3; no reliable D call. The length of the CDR3 is 16 residues. Trimming took 6 bases from V and 0 from J, leaving 15 bases between them. Germline V gene lookup returns CDR1 SNHLY and CDR2 FYNNEI. The CDR3 DNA is TGTGCCAGCAGCCCTCTGCCTTTCGGCTCTGGAAACACCATATATTTT. It is translated as CASSPLPFGSGNTIYF.

This clone was counted between two and nine times. Distinct nucleotide sequences in the sample also encode this CDR3. CDR3 amino acids: CAWSEGLHYGYTF. CDR3 DNA sequence: TGTGCCTGGAGTGAGGGGCTGCACTATGGCTACACCTTC. The rearrangement uses TRBV30 and TRBJ1-2; maybe TRBD1 (5 bases). The length of the CDR3 is 13 residues. Trimming took 1 base from V and 3 from J, leaving 9 bases between them. The V gene's germline CDR1 is GTSNPN and CDR2 SVGIG (reference sequence).

For this clone: Other nucleotide sequences from this sample produce the same CDR3. V is TRBV30 and J is TRBJ1-1; perhaps TRBD1 as D (5 bases). This CDR3 has 14 amino acids. Germline-derived CDR1 and CDR2 are GTSNPN and SVGIG (reference sequence). Trimming removed 0 bases at V and 0 bases at J, with 8 bases between. CDR3 sequence reads: CAWSVRQMNTEAFF. The CDR3 DNA follows: TGTGCCTGGAGTGTAAGACAGATGAACACTGAAGCTTTCTTT.

The chain has TRBV2 and TRBJ2-1; 14 bases agree with TRBD2. The CDR3 is 17 residues long. The germline CDR1 and CDR2 sequences are SNHLY and FYNNEI. The V and J ends lost 6 bases and 7 bases, in that order; junction bases with no gene match: 11. CDR3 sequence: CASRGTSGSFYSNEQFF. CDR3 bases: TGTGCCAGCAGAGGGACTAGCGGGAGCTTTTATTCAAATGAGCAGTTCTTC.

V usage is TRBV3-1 (or the pseudogene TRBV3-2) and J usage is TRBJ1-6; a weak D match, TRBD1 (5 bases). CDR1 and CDR2 (germline): LGHDT, YNNKEL (reference sequence). V gave up 1 base and J gave up 6 bases, with 25 bases separating them. The CDR3 is made up of 20 amino acids. The CDR3 sequence: CASSQVRGTGGIRGNSPLHF. CDR3 nucleotides: TGTGCCAGCAGCCAAGTACGAGGAACCGGCGGAATTAGGGGTAATTCACCCCTCCACTTT.

This chain connects TRBV15 to TRBJ1-4; 11 bases agree with TRBD1. The CDR3 is 14 residues long. V was clipped by 3 bases and J by 7 bases; unmatched bases: 1. Germline V gene data show CDR1 as LNHNV and CDR2 as YYDKDF (reference sequence). DNA of the CDR3: TGTGCCACCAGCAGTGGGACAGGGGGTGAAAAACTGTTTTTT. Its protein is CATSSGTGGEKLFF.

This chain links TRBV28 with TRBJ1-2, with D possibly TRBD1 on 6 matching bases. Between the trimmed V and J ends, which lost 6 bases and 4 bases, there was a span of 18 bases. The CDR3 has 15 amino acids. Germline lookup yields CDR1 MDHEN and CDR2 SYDVKM. The CDR3 loop is CASSSTKGGIYGYTF. CDR3 coding DNA: TGTGCCAGCAGCAGCACGAAAGGGGGAATCTATGGCTACACCTTC.

The chain links TRBV24-1 to TRBJ2-7; 9 nucleotides align to TRBD2. This CDR3 spans 17 amino acids. Unmatched junction bases numbered 9, after V lost 4 bases and J lost 0 bases. Germline CDR1 KGHDR, CDR2 SFDVKD. CDR3 in DNA: TGTGCCACCAGTGACCCGGGGGGTAGCGGGAGCTCCTACGAGCAGTACTTC. Protein product: CATSDPGGSGSSYEQYF.

The chain joins TRBV6-4 to TRBJ2-1, with TRBD2 matching over 10 bases. Germline CDR1 MRHNA, CDR2 SNTAGT. V was clipped by 5 bases and J by 9 bases; unmatched bases: 16. This CDR3 spans 17 amino acids. CDR3 region: CASSLSKRSGREGEQFF. CDR3 DNA: TGTGCCAGCAGTCTCTCTAAAAGAAGCGGGAGGGAGGGTGAGCAGTTCTTC.

V and J are TRBV30 and TRBJ1-2; maybe TRBD1 (6 bases). Trimming left V 4 bases short and J 2 bases short, with 11 bases between. CDR1 is GTSNPN, CDR2 SVGIG, per germline (reference sequence). The CDR3 totals 13 residues. In DNA form, the CDR3 reads TGTGCCTGGAATACCCAGGGGAACTATGGCTACACCTTC. It codes for CAWNTQGNYGYTF.

The chain joins TRBV5-6 to TRBJ2-7; 7 nucleotides match TRBD2. Per germline, CDR1 SGHDT and CDR2 YYEEEE. The CDR3 has 17 residues. V trimming: 4 bases; J trimming: 3 bases; junction bases outside the gene matches: 16. The CDR3 region has the DNA TGTGCCAGCAGCCCGGAGGGTAAGGCGGGAGTCTACTACGAGCAGTACTTC. Translated: CASSPEGKAGVYYEQYF.

This chain connects TRBV5-4 to TRBJ2-7, with TRBD2 identical over 7 bases. The CDR3 runs to 13 residues. V lost 4 bases and J lost 4; bases outside the gene matches: 5. CDR1 is SGHNT and CDR2 is YYREEE in the germline V gene (reference sequence). CDR3 sequence (DNA): TGTGCCAGCAGCCCCGGGGGGAGATACGAGCAGTACTTC. Encoded protein: CASSPGGRYEQYF.

The CDR3 sequence is CASSEVGVINQPQHF. CDR3 coding DNA: TGTGCCAGCAGTGAAGTAGGGGTCATCAATCAGCCCCAGCATTTT. The genes are TRBV6-1 and TRBJ1-5, with D possibly TRBD1 on 5 matching bases. The V and J ends lost 1 base and 3 bases respectively, with 10 bases between them. The CDR3 extends over 15 amino acids. CDR1 is MNHNS and CDR2 is SASEGT in the germline V gene.

The chain has TRBV7-2 and TRBJ1-5; D gene unclear. The CDR3 has 13 residues. Germline CDR1 is SGHTA and CDR2 is FQGNSA. Trimming took off 5 bases at V and 5 bases at J, with 10 bases between the two ends. The CDR3 sequence is CASSRSVYQPQHF. The CDR3 region has the DNA TGTGCCAGCAGCCGTAGCGTATATCAGCCCCAGCATTTT.

The rearrangement joins TRBV19 to TRBJ2-1, with 7 nucleotides matching TRBD2. The V gene end was trimmed by 3 bases and the J gene end by 2 bases; junction bases not matched to a gene: 4. This CDR3 comprises 15 residues. CDR1 is LNHDA, CDR2 SQIVND, per germline (reference sequence). The CDR3 loop is CASSMASGPYNEQFF. The CDR3 DNA is TGTGCCAGTAGTATGGCTAGCGGTCCCTACAATGAGCAGTTCTTC.

This chain uses TRBV5-6 with TRBJ2-7, with D perhaps matching TRBD2 (5 bases). V was trimmed by 5 bases and J by 6 bases, leaving 12 bases between them. CDR3 size: 12 residues. Germline CDR1 reads SGHDT; CDR2 reads YYEEEE. CDR3 sequence: CASSKIRGEQYF. The CDR3 DNA sequence: TGTGCCAGCAGTAAGATACGGGGCGAGCAGTACTTC.

The chain uses TRBV19 and TRBJ2-3, with TRBD1 as a possible D gene (5 bases). Trimming removed 5 bases at V and 3 bases at J, with 12 bases between. The CDR3 contains 14 residues. The germline V gene has CDR1 LNHDA and CDR2 SQIVND (reference sequence). The CDR3 loop is CASSPYRSTDTQYF. For the CDR3, the DNA is TGTGCCAGTAGTCCATACAGGTCGACAGATACGCAGTATTTT.

The chain carries TRBV7-6 and TRBJ2-3, with 8 bases matching TRBD1. The V and J ends lost 1 base and 4 bases, in that order; junction bases with no gene match: 4. CDR1 and CDR2 (germline): SGHVS, FNYEAQ. The CDR3 contains 15 residues. The CDR3 region is CASSLGNRGADTQYF. CDR3 in DNA: TGTGCCAGCAGCTTAGGGAACAGGGGGGCAGATACGCAGTATTTT.

The rearrangement uses TRBV7-3 and TRBJ2-2; 15 bases are shared with TRBD2. From germline, CDR1 is SGHTA and CDR2 FQGTGA. This CDR3 comprises 17 residues. The V segment lost 5 bases and the J segment 0 bases; nucleotides outside the gene matches: 1. The CDR3 sequence is CASSGLAGGSNTGELFF. In nucleotides, the CDR3 is TGTGCCAGCAGCGGACTAGCGGGAGGGTCGAACACCGGGGAGCTGTTTTTT. The full variable domain, its missing parts supplied by reference TRBV7-3 and TRBJ2-2, is GAGVSQTPSNKVTEKGKYVELRCDPISGHTALYWYRQSLGQGPEFLIYFQGTGAADDSGLPNDRFFAVRPEGSVSTLKIQRTERGDSAVYLCASSGLAGGSNTGELFFGEGSRLTVL.

The V call is TRBV6-4, the J call TRBJ2-7; 11 bases map to TRBD2. Germline V gene data show CDR1 as MRHNA and CDR2 as SNTAGT. The V segment lost 3 bases and the J segment 5 bases; nucleotides outside the gene matches: 6. The CDR3 length is 15 residues. The CDR3 loop reads CASSERTSGQNEQYF. The CDR3 nucleotides are TGTGCCAGCAGTGAAAGGACTAGCGGGCAAAACGAGCAGTACTTC.

Here the CDR3 reads CASNGRGGETQYF. The CDR3 region has the DNA TGTGCCAGTAACGGCCGGGGAGGGGAGACCCAGTACTTC. This chain connects TRBV19 to TRBJ2-5, with 7 bases fitting TRBD2. Germline CDR1 and CDR2: LNHDA and SQIVND (reference sequence). This CDR3 spans 13 amino acids. The ends lost 7 bases at V and 5 bases at J; junction bases unmatched: 7.

The chain has TRBV5-1 and TRBJ2-1; D remains ambiguous. Trimming shortened V by 1 base and J by 7 bases, and 9 bases separated the two germline ends. Germline lookup yields CDR1 SGHRS and CDR2 YFSETQ. The length of the CDR3 is 13 residues. CDR3 in amino acids: CASSLIDGNEQFF. In DNA form, the CDR3 reads TGCGCCAGCAGCTTGATTGACGGGAATGAGCAGTTCTTC.

CDR3 protein: CASSWEGAYNEQFF. The CDR3 DNA follows: TGTGCCAGCAGCTGGGAGGGCGCCTACAATGAGCAGTTCTTC. This chain uses TRBV5-6 with TRBJ2-1; 7 nucleotides match TRBD2. Germline V gene sequence: CDR1 SGHDT, CDR2 YYEEEE. V dropped 3 bases and J dropped 2; count of bases not matched to a gene: 2. The CDR3 extends over 14 amino acids.